Presented here are 28 T cell receptor beta chains from one specimen sequenced in a study of CXCR3-negative and CXCR3-positive naive CD8 T cells (dated by TCRdb to about 2019). The study at large found these results: TRB CDR3s from CXCR3-positive naive cells showed higher hydrophobicity (lower Kidera factor 4), lower energy, and higher strength and volume indices than CXCR3-negative naive cells.

These receptors' targets are unknown. Sequencing was performed on a NextSeq 550. The Human TCR Profiling Kit (MiLaboratory) was used to make UMI-labeled 5' RACE TRB cDNA libraries. TCRdb reprocessed the reads and lists each CDR3 protein sequence as a single entry, with no DNA. This sample's records show some 140,000 distinct CDR3 sequences. 0.41% of the sample belongs to the ten largest clones. Sequenced material: naive CXCR3+ CD8+ T cells from blood. Taken with the paper, the label for cell subset or site translates to: CD45RO-CCR7+CD27+CD95- naive CD8+ T cells expressing CXCR3 (TNR3+). These receptors were obtained from a human donor in good health. Some clones in this sample may be carry-over from other donors' samples.

The chain recombines TRBV29-1 with TRBJ2-7; lacking DNA, the TRBD1 call made by TCRdb goes unchecked. Germline CDR1 reads SQVTM; CDR2 reads ANQGSEA. This CDR3 is 13 amino acids long. CDR3 sequence reads: CSALTGLSYEQYF.

This sequence joins TRBV4-1 and TRBJ1-1; TCRdb designates TRBD1, a call that cannot be tested without DNA. The CDR3 contains 15 residues. Germline lookup yields CDR1 MGHRA and CDR2 YSYEKL. This CDR3 reads CATAGASGMNTEAFF.

V is TRBV5-1 and J is TRBJ2-7; TCRdb's D gene call, TRBD1, goes unchecked for lack of DNA. Germline V gene lookup returns CDR1 SGHRS and CDR2 YFSETQ. This CDR3 has 12 amino acids. This CDR3 reads CASRDNSYEQYF.

This rearrangement joins TRBV29-1 to TRBJ1-4; TCRdb's D call of TRBD1 is untestable without DNA. The germline V gene encodes CDR1 SQVTM and CDR2 ANQGSEA. The CDR3 has 16 amino acids. CDR3: CSVCGRTGSRGEKLFF.

This sequence joins TRBV5-1 and TRBJ2-3; TCRdb selects TRBD1, and the lack of DNA leaves this call unchecked. From germline, CDR1 is SGHRS and CDR2 YFSETQ. The CDR3 is 17 residues long. The CDR3 sequence: CASSFVPGLLSTDTQYF.

The rearrangement uses TRBV28 and TRBJ1-1; TCRdb lists TRBD1, though no DNA is available to test this call. The germline gives CDR1 MDHEN, CDR2 SYDVKM. This CDR3 has 14 residues. CDR3 region: CASSLGGENTEAFF.

The J gene is TRBJ2-2, the V gene TRBV15; the D gene TCRdb calls, TRBD2, cannot be checked with no DNA. Germline V gene data show CDR1 as LNHNV and CDR2 as YYDKDF (reference sequence). The CDR3 consists of 15 residues. The chain's CDR3 is CATSSRRDGTGELFF.

The gene calls are TRBV11-2 and TRBJ2-1; the TRBD2 assignment by TCRdb is unverifiable without DNA. The CDR3 is 12 amino acids. The germline gives CDR1 SGHAT, CDR2 FQNNGV. The CDR3: CASSFSGRGQFF.

Here the CDR3 reads CASSPREKLIGETQYF. The chain links TRBV5-1 to TRBJ2-5; there is no DNA to check the TCRdb D call of TRBD1. CDR1 is SGHRS and CDR2 is YFSETQ in the germline V gene. The CDR3 contains 16 residues.

The V gene is TRBV15, the J gene TRBJ2-3; TCRdb's D call of TRBD1 is untestable without DNA. Germline V CDR1 and CDR2: LNHNV, YYDKDF (reference sequence). This CDR3 region has 15 residues. Here the CDR3 reads CATSRGRGITDTQYF. Combining the CDR3 with reference TRBV15 and TRBJ2-3 gives the whole variable domain DAMVIQNPRYQVTQFGKPVTLSCSQTLNHNVMYWYQQKSSQAPKLLFHYYDKDFNNEADTPDNFQSRRPNTSFCFLDIRSPGLGDTAMYLCATSRGRGITDTQYFGPGTRLTVL.

This chain connects TRBV15 to TRBJ2-1; lacking DNA, the TRBD2 call made by TCRdb goes unchecked. Germline V lookup: CDR1 LNHNV, CDR2 YYDKDF (reference sequence). CDR3 length equals 19 residues. This chain's CDR3 is CATSARGGVSDFLQDEQFF. The full variable domain, in which reference TRBV15 and TRBJ2-1 provide the parts outside the CDR3, is DAMVIQNPRYQVTQFGKPVTLSCSQTLNHNVMYWYQQKSSQAPKLLFHYYDKDFNNEADTPDNFQSRRPNTSFCFLDIRSPGLGDTAMYLCATSARGGVSDFLQDEQFFGPGTRLTVL.

The rearrangement uses TRBV7-2 and TRBJ2-7; TCRdb returns TRBD2, unconfirmable since there is no DNA. The germline V gene encodes CDR1 SGHTA and CDR2 FQGNSA. This CDR3 is 17 amino acids long. The CDR3 here is CASSVTSGGPPLDEQYF.

V gene TRBV11-3 combines with J gene TRBJ2-7; with no DNA, the TCRdb D assignment of TRBD1 cannot be verified. This CDR3 comprises 15 residues. Germline loops: CDR1 SGHNT, CDR2 YENEEA. This chain's CDR3 is CASSPWRLSSYEQYF.

The chain has TRBV29-1 and TRBJ2-1. The germline V gene has CDR1 SQVTM and CDR2 ANQGSEA. The CDR3 runs 16 residues. CDR3 loop: CSVEDPRVNSYNEQFF.

The genes are TRBV7-3 and TRBJ2-2. The CDR3 spans 14 residues. Germline values: CDR1 SGHTA, CDR2 FQGTGA. CDR3 amino acids: CASSFLPNTGELFF. Drawing the rest from reference TRBV7-3 and TRBJ2-2, the complete variable domain is GAGVSQTPSNKVTEKGKYVELRCDPISGHTALYWYRQSLGQGPEFLIYFQGTGAADDSGLPNDRFFAVRPEGSVSTLKIQRTERGDSAVYLCASSFLPNTGELFFGEGSRLTVL.

V and J are TRBV3-1 and TRBJ2-3; TCRdb reports TRBD2, a call that lacks DNA to check it against. Germline V CDR1 and CDR2: LGHDT, YNNKEL (reference sequence). The CDR3 runs to 16 residues. CDR3 amino acids: CASSPYDYFRTDTQYF.

The V and J genes are TRBV3-1 and TRBJ1-1; TCRdb's D gene call, TRBD1, goes unchecked for lack of DNA. Germline values: CDR1 LGHDT, CDR2 YNNKEL (reference sequence). The CDR3 consists of 15 residues. The CDR3 region is CASSLAGTGNTEAFF.

V and J are TRBV23-1 and TRBJ2-7. TRBV23-1 is sorted into the ORF group, with uncertain function. This CDR3 comprises 13 residues. This CDR3 reads CASRLDSPYEQYF.

The J gene is TRBJ2-1, the V gene TRBV6-6. Germline V gene lookup returns CDR1 MNHNY and CDR2 SVGAGI (reference sequence). CDR3 length: 15 amino acids. The CDR3 is CASSSLSHGPNEQFF.

The chain has TRBV7-9 and TRBJ2-7. The germline gives CDR1 SEHNR, CDR2 FQNEAQ (reference sequence). CDR3 length: 14 residues. CDR3 in amino acids: CASSPSGRAYEQYF.

This chain uses TRBV7-9 with TRBJ1-6. Germline V gene lookup returns CDR1 SEHNR and CDR2 FQNEAQ (reference sequence). The CDR3 extends over 14 amino acids. This CDR3 reads CASSFDAGGSPLHF.

The chain has TRBV12-3 or TRBV12-4 and TRBJ2-1. This CDR3 is built from 13 residues. The CDR3 sequence is CASAYTVGNEQFF.

The V gene is TRBV15, the J gene TRBJ2-7; TCRdb's assignment of TRBD1 cannot be checked, as there is no DNA. This CDR3 comprises 15 residues. The germline V gene has CDR1 LNHNV and CDR2 YYDKDF (reference sequence). CDR3 in amino acids: CATSRGQGAHFEQYF.

This chain connects TRBV7-9 to TRBJ2-2; the TRBD1 assignment by TCRdb is unverifiable without DNA. Germline loops: CDR1 SEHNR, CDR2 FQNEAQ (reference sequence). The CDR3 is 16 residues long. The chain's CDR3 is CASSFGQGRDTGELFF.

The genes are TRBV24-1 and TRBJ2-1. Germline loops: CDR1 KGHDR, CDR2 SFDVKD. The CDR3 runs to 16 residues. CDR3 residues: CATSPNWGSSYNEQFF.

This chain uses TRBV15 with TRBJ2-1. CDR1 LNHNV and CDR2 YYDKDF come from the germline V gene (reference sequence). The CDR3 runs to 17 residues. The CDR3 protein is CATSRDDNFGDVNEQFF.

The rearrangement uses TRBV7-8 and TRBJ2-2; TCRdb's assignment of TRBD2 cannot be checked, as there is no DNA. Germline V gene lookup returns CDR1 SGHVS and CDR2 FQNEAQ. The CDR3 has 17 residues. CDR3: CASSLELGSGRTGELFF.

This chain joins TRBV5-1 and TRBJ2-5. Per the germline V gene, CDR1 is SGHRS and CDR2 is YFSETQ. CDR3 length equals 15 residues. This CDR3 reads CASSLDTGLGETQYF.